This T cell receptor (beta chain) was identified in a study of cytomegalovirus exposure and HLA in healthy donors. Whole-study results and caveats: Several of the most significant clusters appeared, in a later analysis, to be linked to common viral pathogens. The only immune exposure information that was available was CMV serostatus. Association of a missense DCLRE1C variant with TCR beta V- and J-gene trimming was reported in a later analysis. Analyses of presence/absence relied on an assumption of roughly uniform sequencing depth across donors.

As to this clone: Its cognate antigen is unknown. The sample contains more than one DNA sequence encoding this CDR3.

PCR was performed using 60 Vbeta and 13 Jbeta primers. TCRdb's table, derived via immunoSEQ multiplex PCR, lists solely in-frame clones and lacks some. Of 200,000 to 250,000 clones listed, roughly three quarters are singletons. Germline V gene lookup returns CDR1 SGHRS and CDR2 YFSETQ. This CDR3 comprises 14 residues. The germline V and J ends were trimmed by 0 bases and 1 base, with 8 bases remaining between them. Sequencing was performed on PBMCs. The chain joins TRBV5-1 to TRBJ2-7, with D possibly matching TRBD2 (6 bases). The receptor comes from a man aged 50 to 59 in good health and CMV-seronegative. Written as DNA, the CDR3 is TGCGCCAGCAGCTTGGGGGCGGGATCCTACGAGCAGTACTTC. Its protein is CASSLGAGSYEQYF. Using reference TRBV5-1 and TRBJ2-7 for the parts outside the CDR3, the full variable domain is KAGVTQTPRYLIKTRGQQVTLSCSPISGHRSVSWYQQTPGQGLQFLFEYFSETQRNKGNFPGRFSGRQFSNSRSEMNVSTLELGDSALYLCASSLGAGSYEQYFGPGTRLTVT.